This T cell receptor beta chain was obtained from a study of CD8 T cells in Susac syndrome. An input of 0.5 to 1 ug of RNA was subjected to reverse transcription using random hexamers. TCR beta CDR3 was amplified by immunoSEQ covering 54 Vbeta and 13 Jbeta. MiXCR, applied by TCRdb to the immunoSEQ multiplex PCR reads, yields one record per CDR3 protein. This table holds 130,000 or so distinct CDR3 sequences, roughly 76% found once. The study used treatment-naive patients who had stable or active relapsing-remitting disease as multiple sclerosis controls. The CDR3 is 13 amino acids. Germline trimming cut 3 bases from V and 7 bases from J; bases unmatched to any gene: 5. Per germline, CDR1 LNHDA and CDR2 SQIVND (reference sequence).

Sequencing was done on a sample of CD8+ T cells from PBMCs. The gene calls are TRBV19 and TRBJ1-1; 7 bases fit TRBD1. The clonotype comes from a human donor with multiple sclerosis. Here the CDR3 reads CASSIGTGVEAFF. CDR3 coding DNA: TGTGCCAGTAGTATCGGAACAGGGGTTGAAGCTTTCTTT.